This TCR beta chain was identified during a study of T cell responses to AZD1222 COVID-19 vaccine (dated by TCRdb to the early 2020s). Describing the broader study: Because spike-specific TCR depth and breadth did not differ between the two schedules, AZD1222 recipients who got a second dose at roughly 4 weeks were pooled with those who got a second dose at roughly 12 weeks. TCR sequencing covered fewer than 250 trial participants: 207 given two doses of AZD1222 and approximately 26 given two doses of MenACWY control vaccine. Enrollment into the trials was organized by age into subgroups of 18-55, 56-69 and 70-plus years, and those subgroups contained roughly 150, 30 and 60 TCR-sequenced participants, respectively. The study at large found these results: Because no day 14 peak-response samples were available, the repertoires could be characterized only after the peak T cell response. After two AZD1222 doses, spike-specific TCR breadth and depth were significantly higher than at day 0 and than in MenACWY recipients. The vaccine-associated CD4 TCRs covered the entire spike protein, and the dominant responses fell in regions 160-218 and 743-854. Participants were mostly white British and included more females than males, and it was suggested by the authors that clonal diversity may have been underestimated. Only 5 to 7 AZD1222 recipients were SARS-CoV-2 seropositive at baseline, limiting conclusions about previously exposed vaccinees. In the small 56-69-year group, the increase in depth fell short of significance, most likely because of low power. Reportedly, almost half of the unique spike-specific TCRs recognized epitopes lying outside the regions that are mutated in the B.1.351 and B.1.1.7 variants.

The CDR3 regions of human TCRbeta chains were subjected to immunosequencing. The paper's processing steps were these. Repertoire TCRs were checked for matches against a reference library of SARS-CoV-2-specific TCRs that had been generated using the MIRA antigen-specificity platform. Breadth was defined as the fraction of unique TCRs that were SARS-CoV-2-associated, and depth was defined as the fraction of total T cells that were SARS-CoV-2-associated. Using the MIRA data, each spike-specific TCR was assigned both to the spike region to which the TCR was reactive and to a CD4 or CD8 class. Log10-transformed breadth and depth values were compared by one-way ANOVA with Sidak's multiple comparisons tests. TCRdb holds this immuneACCESS table with in-frame rearrangements only. Some clones are missing; in checked studies, unresolved V genes explain under half, and the rest has no known cause. D and trimming come from the DNA, and the V and J calls and clone size come from that table. This sample holds 95,000 to 150,000 clones; 88% were observed only once. Roughly 4% of the sample comes from the top ten.

Comments on this clone: Its target antigen remains unknown. No much larger clone exists at a distance of one base, and base qualities are not known.

A distance of 9 bases separates the germline ends of V and J, which lose 3 bases and 7 bases respectively. The CDR1 and CDR2 encoded by the germline V gene are LGHNT and FRNRAP. Its CDR3 holds 12 amino acids, cysteine through phenylalanine. Of the read, only the CDR3 DNA is kept; its 36 bases are in frame from base 1. Sample time point, as interpreted from the label and publication: baseline before first vaccination. Vaccinee samples were obtained from the UK trials COV001 and COV002, which included a single-blind randomized controlled phase 2/3 trial of AZD1222 (ChAdOx1 nCoV-19) in healthy adults. For TCRbeta chain sequencing, PBMC samples were collected from trial participants at day 0 and at day 28 after the second dose.

The specimen comprised peripheral blood, sampled on day 0 of AZD1222 vaccination. The clonotype was recovered from an adult in good health. The rearranged segments are TRBV12-5 and TRBJ1-2; a confident D gene designation cannot be given. In nucleotides, the sequence is TGTGCTAGTGGTTTTCTTTTCTCTGGCTACACCTTC. It encodes CASGFLFSGYTF.